The 5 T cell receptor beta chains below all came from one sample that was sequenced in a study of B cell selection in AIRE deficiency. Profiling relied on immunoSEQ multiplex PCR, and the TCRdb table lists in-frame clones only, not all of them. The table records about 21,000 clones, 85% to 95% of them present only once. Regulatory T cells were sorted as CD4+CD25hiCD127low/negative. Sequenced input: Tregs sorted from PBMCs. All receptors derive from a human donor with AIRE deficiency.

J is TRBJ2-1 and V is TRBV11-3, with a weak D call TRBD1 (5 bases). The germline gives CDR1 SGHNT, CDR2 YENEEA. The ends were cut back, 1 base at V and 2 bases at J, with 6 bases in the middle. The CDR3 is made up of 14 amino acids. The CDR3 protein is CASSLGGAYNEQFF. In DNA, the CDR3 is TGTGCCAGCAGCTTAGGGGGCGCCTACAATGAGCAGTTCTTC.

CDR3 bases: TGTGCCAGCAGGGGGGACAGCTCCTACGAGCAGTACTTC. Its translation: CASRGDSSYEQYF. The chain links TRBV2 to TRBJ2-7, with 7 bases that match TRBD1. The CDR3 is 13 amino acids. Germline CDR1 reads SNHLY; CDR2 reads FYNNEI. Trimming took 6 bases from V and 0 from J; bases not matched to a gene: 2.

This sequence joins TRBV5-4 and TRBJ2-3; no definite D call. V was trimmed by 3 bases and J by 2 bases, leaving 4 bases between them. Germline-derived CDR1 and CDR2 are SGHNT and YYREEE (reference sequence). The CDR3 length is 12 residues. The CDR3 sequence: CASSSTTDTQYF. For the CDR3, the DNA is TGTGCCAGCAGCTCTACCACAGATACGCAGTATTTT.

The chain carries TRBV4-3 and TRBJ2-1, with D unclear. The germline V gene has CDR1 LGHNA and CDR2 YSLEER. There are 12 residues in the CDR3. Trimming cost V 3 bases and J 9 bases, with 9 bases left between them. In DNA, the CDR3 is TGCGCCAGCAGCCAGGACGTGGGTGAGCAGTTCTTC. This translates into CASSQDVGEQFF.

The chain is built from TRBV9 and TRBJ1-5, with D unclear. CDR1 and CDR2 (germline): SGDLS, YYNGEE. V was clipped by 10 bases and J by 0 bases, with 20 bases between them. The CDR3 has 16 amino acids. The CDR3: CASRARRTYSNQPQHF. For the CDR3, the DNA is TGTGCCTCAAGGGCCCGTCGGACTTATAGCAATCAGCCCCAGCATTTT.